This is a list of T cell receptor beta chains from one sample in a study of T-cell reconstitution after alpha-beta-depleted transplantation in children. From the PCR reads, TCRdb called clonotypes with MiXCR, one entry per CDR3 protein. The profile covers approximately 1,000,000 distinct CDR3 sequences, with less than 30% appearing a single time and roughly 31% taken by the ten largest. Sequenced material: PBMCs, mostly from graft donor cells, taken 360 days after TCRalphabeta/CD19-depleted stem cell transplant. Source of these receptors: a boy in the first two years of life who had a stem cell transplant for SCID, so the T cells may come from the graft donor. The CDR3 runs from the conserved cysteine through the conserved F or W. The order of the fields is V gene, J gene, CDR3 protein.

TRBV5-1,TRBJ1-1,CASSIGHTNTEAFF
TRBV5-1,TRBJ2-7,CASSSDIPPYEQYF
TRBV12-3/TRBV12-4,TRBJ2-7,CASSLEGSHSYEQYF
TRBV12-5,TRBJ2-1,CASGLVRTGVNERFF
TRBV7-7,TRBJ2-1,CASSPRLAGENEQFF
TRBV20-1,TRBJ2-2,CSAREGQSNTGELFF
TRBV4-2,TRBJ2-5,CASSQETGVPETQYF
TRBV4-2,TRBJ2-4,CASSPLMSGIAKNIQYF
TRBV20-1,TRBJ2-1,CSARDPRGLSGYNEQFF
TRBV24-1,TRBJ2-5,CATDRDIGETQYF
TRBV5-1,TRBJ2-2,CASSSRPDRNTGELFF
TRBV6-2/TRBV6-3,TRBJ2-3,CASSSGGEADTQYF
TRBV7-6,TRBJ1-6,CASSLRPDSPLHF
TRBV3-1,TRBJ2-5,CASSQVNPVTQYF
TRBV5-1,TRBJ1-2,CASSHDALYGYTF
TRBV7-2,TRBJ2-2,CASSLLLLAGDTGELFF
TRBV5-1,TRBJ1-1,CASSLRGRTGLTTEAFF
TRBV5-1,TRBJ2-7,CASSLEGITYEQYF
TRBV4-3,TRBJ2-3,CASSPGTSGTSTDTQYF
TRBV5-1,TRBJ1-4,CASSLGPATNEKLFF
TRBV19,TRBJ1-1,CASNQISGNTEAFF
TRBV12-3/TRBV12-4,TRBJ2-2,CASPRGQANTGELFF
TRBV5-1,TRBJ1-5,CASSARTGPNQPQHF
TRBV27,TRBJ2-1,CASIPRSPGNEQFF
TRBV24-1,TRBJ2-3,CATSEGQAGTDTQYF
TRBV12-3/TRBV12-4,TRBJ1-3,CASSLGGNTIYF
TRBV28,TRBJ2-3,CASSADLPTDTQYF
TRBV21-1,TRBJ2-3,CASSAPLDRDGIPEPDTQYF
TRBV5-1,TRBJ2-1,CASSPSSGGYYNEQFF
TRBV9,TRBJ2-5,CASSVARGGETQYF
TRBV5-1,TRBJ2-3,CASSLFGTSGSTDTQYF
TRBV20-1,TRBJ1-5,CSARTSTGCDSNQPQHF
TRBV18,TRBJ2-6,CASSLTLIGGSGANVLTF
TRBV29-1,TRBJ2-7,CSAGGQESSYEQYF
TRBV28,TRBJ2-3,CASSGQMASDTQYF